This TCR beta chain was sequenced in a study of cytomegalovirus exposure and HLA in healthy donors. Study outcomes and limitations: TRBV6-2, TRBV6-3 and some other V segments were unresolvable in 87-base-pair reads.

Of note for this clone: Antigen unknown.

The PCR contained 60 Vbeta and 13 Jbeta primers. Here immunoSEQ multiplex PCR was the method, and the copy in TCRdb shows in-frame clones only, minus some. Among 210,000 or so clones listed, around 80% were seen once. V trimming: 4 bases; J trimming: 1 base; junction bases outside the gene matches: 5. CDR1 is MNHNY and CDR2 is SVGAGI in the germline V gene (reference sequence). This CDR3 spans 15 amino acids. This clonotype originated in a young man in good health and CMV-seronegative. This chain connects TRBV6-6 to TRBJ2-3, with 7 nucleotides matching TRBD2. The specimen sequenced was PBMCs. The CDR3 reads CASSSPAGGTDTQYF. Written as DNA, the CDR3 is TGTGCCAGCAGTTCCCCGGCGGGGGGCACAGATACGCAGTATTTT.